The present entry profiles one T cell receptor beta chain with its context. Its antigen is unknown. Assay used: immunoSEQ multiplex PCR; TCRdb lists only in-frame clones, some missing. Of tens of thousands of clones listed, 60% to 80% are singletons. Blood draws occurred at baseline, cycle 4 day 1, and cycle 7 day 1. These data originate in a study of OX40 agonist ivuxolimab in advanced cancers. Study background: Of mixed ages from about 20 to 80 and averaging about 60 years, the group was just under 85% male.

Whole-study findings and limits: Partial responders receiving 0.1-3.0 mg/kg showed among the lowest clonal expansion.

This TCR was recovered from an adult with an advanced solid tumor such as melanoma, head and neck, liver or kidney cancer. The sequenced sample was CD4+ or CD8+ T cells sorted from blood, obtained in a trial of the OX40 agonist ivuxolimab.

CDR3 bases: TGTGCCATCAGTACTAGCGGGAGGCAAGAGACCCAGTACTTC. Translating gives CAISTSGRQETQYF. V and J are TRBV10-3 and TRBJ2-5; 12 bases match TRBD2. In germline, CDR1 is ENHRY, CDR2 SYGVKD. The CDR3 sequence is 14 residues long. Trimming at V came to 5 bases and at J to 2 bases, leaving 0 bases not matched to a gene.